This entry lists 7 T cell receptor beta chains sequenced from one sample in a study of T cells after yellow fever vaccination. MiXCR was run by TCRdb on the 5' RACE reads, yielding one entry per CDR3 protein. This table holds 150,000 to 200,000 distinct CDR3 sequences, approximately 6.2% found once. The sample consisted of CD4+ T cells sorted from PBMCs, taken on the day of the first yellow fever vaccination. Receptors were obtained from a man between 18 and 35 years old who received the YFV17D yellow fever vaccine.

This clonotype occurred many times. The CDR3 DNA follows: TGTGCCATCAGACGGGCCCCAGAAGCCTATGGCTACACCTTC. Translation gives CAIRRAPEAYGYTF. The chain is built from TRBV10-3 and TRBJ1-2; D gene uncertain. The CDR3 runs to 14 residues. CDR1 is ENHRY, CDR2 SYGVKD, per germline. Trimming took off 6 bases at V and 4 bases at J, with 15 bases between the two ends.

There are a few counts of this clonotype. V is TRBV5-1 and J is TRBJ2-7; 7 bases map to TRBD2. Germline V gives CDR1 SGHRS, CDR2 YFSETQ. Trimming took 4 bases from V and 1 from J; bases not matched to a gene: 8. The CDR3 is made up of 15 amino acids. Here the CDR3 reads CASSPWVSGSYEQYF. CDR3 nucleotide sequence: TGCGCCAGCAGCCCTTGGGTTAGCGGGTCCTACGAGCAGTACTTC.

At least ten counts were recorded for this clonotype. The chain has TRBV28 and TRBJ2-4; 9 bases fit TRBD1. Germline V gene lookup returns CDR1 MDHEN and CDR2 SYDVKM. V shed 8 bases, J shed 4 bases, and the junction held 12 bases outside the gene matches. The CDR3 sequence is 16 residues long. This CDR3 is CASQFNRGRKKNIQYF. DNA for the CDR3: TGTGCCAGCCAATTTAACAGGGGGCGAAAGAAAAACATTCAGTACTTC.

This clonotype was counted a few times. This chain connects TRBV6-1 to TRBJ2-3; TRBD1 aligns across 9 bases. CDR3 length: 15 residues. Germline V CDR1 and CDR2: MNHNS, SASEGT. The trim removed 6 bases at V and 4 bases at J, leaving 8 bases unmatched. The CDR3 sequence is CASSSGTGRADTQYF. Written as DNA, the CDR3 is TGTGCCAGCAGCTCCGGGACAGGGAGGGCAGATACGCAGTATTTT.

In this sample, this clonotype turned up a few times. The chain joins TRBV18 to TRBJ2-5; 8 nucleotides line up with TRBD1. The junction had 11 bases not matched to a gene; V was cut back by 6 bases and J by 5 bases. The CDR3 consists of 15 residues. Germline values: CDR1 KGHSH, CDR2 LQKENI. The CDR3 sequence is CASSPGQGRSETQYF. The CDR3 DNA sequence: TGTGCCAGCTCCCCCGGACAGGGCAGGTCGGAGACCCAGTACTTC.

The rearrangement joins TRBV28 to TRBJ1-3; 8 bases match TRBD1. Germline trimming cut 9 bases from V and 0 bases from J; bases unmatched to any gene: 7. The CDR3 totals 15 residues. Looked up from germline, CDR1 is MDHEN and CDR2 is SYDVKM. The CDR3 nucleotides are TGTGCCAGGGATGGACAGGGACACTCTGGAAACACCATATATTTT. It specifies CARDGQGHSGNTIYF.

This clonotype was recorded at least ten times. The genes are TRBV20-1 and TRBJ2-5, with 8 bases matching TRBD2. The CDR3 sequence is 13 residues long. The germline gives CDR1 DFQATT, CDR2 SNEGSKA (reference sequence). The V segment lost 3 bases and the J segment 3 bases; nucleotides outside the gene matches: 3. The chain's CDR3 is CSASGGVEETQYF. DNA of the CDR3: TGCAGTGCTAGCGGGGGGGTTGAAGAGACCCAGTACTTC.